One sample yielded the 11 T cell receptor beta chains listed below, sequenced in a study of PD-L1 blockade in urothelial cancer. The protocol was immunoSEQ multiplex PCR, while the TCRdb copy is restricted to in-frame clones and leaves out a portion. The table includes under 130,000 clones, approximately 85% detected once. The sample in question was PBMCs, obtained around atezolizumab (anti-PD-L1) treatment. These receptors were collected from a man in his fifties with urothelial cancer.

The chain links TRBV18 to TRBJ2-2, with 7 nucleotides matching TRBD1. V trimming: 4 bases; J trimming: 4 bases; junction bases outside the gene matches: 6. CDR3 length: 15 amino acids. CDR1 is KGHSH, CDR2 LQKENI, per germline. DNA of the CDR3: TGTGCCAGCTCACAAACAGGGGATAGCACCGGGGAGCTGTTTTTT. This codes for CASSQTGDSTGELFF.

This chain connects TRBV30 to TRBJ2-5, with TRBD2 identical over 10 bases. Trimming took 0 bases from V and 5 from J; bases not matched to a gene: 6. Germline CDR1 is GTSNPN and CDR2 is SVGIG (reference sequence). The CDR3 runs 15 residues. The CDR3 DNA sequence: TGTGCCTGGAGTGTACCAGCGGGAGGGCGGGAGACCCAGTACTTC. Translation: CAWSVPAGGRETQYF.

V gene TRBV7-2 combines with J gene TRBJ2-1, with a tentative D call TRBD2 (5 bases). Germline CDR1 and CDR2: SGHTA and FQGNSA. V gave up 2 bases and J gave up 5 bases, with 10 bases separating them. This CDR3 has 14 amino acids. The CDR3 DNA is TGTGCCAGCAGCTTAATCGGGGTGAACAATGAGCAGTTCTTC. It yields the protein CASSLIGVNNEQFF.

The chain is built from TRBV7-9 and TRBJ2-6; no firm D call. V dropped 1 base and J dropped 0 bases, with 7 bases sitting between them. CDR1 SEHNR and CDR2 FQNEAQ come from the germline V gene (reference sequence). This CDR3 is built from 16 residues. CDR3: CASSLGRSSGANVLTF. The DNA of the CDR3 is TGTGCCAGCAGCTTAGGACGGAGCTCTGGGGCCAACGTCCTGACTTTC.

The rearrangement links TRBV21-1 to TRBJ1-2; the table calls TRBD1, which could not be checked here. TRBV21-1 is annotated as a pseudogene. The CDR3 extends over 13 amino acids. The CDR3 sequence is CAPYRGLGYGYTF. Here the CDR3 DNA reads TGTGCCCCCTACAGGGGGCTTGGCTATGGCTACACCTTC.

The chain uses TRBV19 and TRBJ2-7; TRBD1 aligns across 10 bases. The CDR3 runs 13 residues. Trimming took 4 bases from V and 6 from J; bases not matched to a gene: 3. Per the germline V gene, CDR1 is LNHDA and CDR2 is SQIVND (reference sequence). The CDR3 region has the DNA TGTGCCAGTAGTACGACAGGGGGCGGCGAGCAGTACTTC. Translating gives CASSTTGGGEQYF.

This chain uses TRBV6-6 with TRBJ2-7; 10 bases are a match to TRBD1. This CDR3 has 15 amino acids. The germline V gene has CDR1 MNHNY and CDR2 SVGAGI (reference sequence). J lost 7 bases, V lost 2 bases, and 8 bases had no gene match. The CDR3 loop reads CASSYTGQGSSEQYF. The CDR3 DNA follows: TGTGCCAGCAGTTACACGGGACAGGGGAGTTCGGAGCAGTACTTC.

The chain is built from TRBV2 and TRBJ2-1, with 7 bases fitting TRBD2. The CDR3 contains 16 residues. CDR1 is SNHLY, CDR2 FYNNEI, per germline. V trimming: 7 bases; J trimming: 4 bases; junction bases outside the gene matches: 13. CDR3 region: CASNSLAASYYNEQFF. Here the CDR3 DNA reads TGTGCCAGCAATAGCCTAGCGGCCTCTTATTACAATGAGCAGTTCTTC.

The V and J genes are TRBV9 and TRBJ2-1, with 13 bases identical to TRBD2. Germline assignment: CDR1 SGDLS and CDR2 YYNGEE. CDR3 length: 16 amino acids. V was pared by 1 base and J by 3 bases, with 1 base of the junction left unmatched. The CDR3 DNA follows: TGTGCCAGCAGCGTAAGACTAGCGGGAGGCTACAATGAGCAGTTCTTC. Protein product: CASSVRLAGGYNEQFF.

This chain links TRBV7-8 with TRBJ1-4; tentatively, D is TRBD1 (6 bases). Germline V gives CDR1 SGHVS, CDR2 FQNEAQ. V lost 5 bases to trimming and J lost 8 bases, with 12 bases between them. CDR3 length equals 13 residues. This chain's CDR3 is CASSRQAGEKLFF. In DNA form, the CDR3 reads TGTGCCAGCAGCCGACAGGCTGGGGAAAAACTGTTTTTT. The full variable domain, with the rest looked up from reference TRBV7-8 and TRBJ1-4, is GAGVSQSPRYKVAKRGQDVALRCDPISGHVSLFWYQQALGQGPEFLTYFQNEAQLDKSGLPSDRFFAERPEGSVSTLKIQRTQQEDSAVYLCASSRQAGEKLFFGSGTQLSVL.

The chain links TRBV9 to TRBJ2-1; 10 bases line up with TRBD2. The CDR3 totals 16 residues. Germline CDR1 SGDLS, CDR2 YYNGEE. With V trimmed by 3 bases and J by 6 bases, 9 bases remained unmatched. This chain's CDR3 is CASSGGGLALLNEQFF. The CDR3 DNA sequence: TGTGCCAGCAGCGGGGGGGGACTAGCGTTGCTCAATGAGCAGTTCTTC.